The 26 T cell receptor beta chains given below trace back to one sample, sequenced in a study of early stage breast cancer tumors. Clones were read by immunoSEQ multiplex PCR, and TCRdb kept only the in-frame ones, dropping some. The sample lists about 53,000 clones, just over 90% occurring once. Sequences were obtained from blood. The receptor set was obtained from a person between 65 and 79 years old with breast cancer.

This clone was observed a single time. V usage is TRBV28 and J usage is TRBJ1-4; D is unresolved. CDR1 is MDHEN, CDR2 SYDVKM, per germline. The CDR3 is 15 amino acids. Trimming pared 2 bases from V and 7 bases from J, leaving 14 bases between. CDR3 loop: CASSLRYEAGEKLFF. The CDR3 region has the DNA TGTGCCAGCAGTTTACGCTATGAAGCCGGTGAAAAACTGTTTTTT.

This chain links TRBV5-1 with TRBJ2-2, with TRBD1 matching 8 bases. V shed 2 bases and J 7 bases; nucleotides not matched to a gene: 7. The germline gives CDR1 SGHRS, CDR2 YFSETQ. The CDR3 spans 15 residues. The CDR3 DNA is TGCGCCAGCAGCTTCGGACAGGGAGTTCGCGGGGAGCTGTTTTTT. It yields the protein CASSFGQGVRGELFF.

V and J are TRBV7-9 and TRBJ2-5; D unclear. V was trimmed by 5 bases and J by 0 bases, leaving 4 bases between them. Germline V gene lookup returns CDR1 SEHNR and CDR2 FQNEAQ (reference sequence). CDR3 size: 12 residues. Here the CDR3 reads CASSPNQETQYF. The DNA for the CDR3 is TGTGCCAGCAGCCCAAACCAAGAGACCCAGTACTTC.

This clone was seen only a few times. CDR3 residues: CASKSSQGFSNQPQHF. For the CDR3, the DNA is TGTGCCAGTAAAAGTTCCCAGGGCTTTAGCAATCAGCCCCAGCATTTT. The chain couples TRBV19 to TRBJ1-5, with D possibly TRBD1 on 5 matching bases. Trimming removed 7 bases from V and 0 bases from J, with 16 bases in between. Germline V gene data show CDR1 as LNHDA and CDR2 as SQIVND (reference sequence). The CDR3 extends over 16 amino acids.

The genes are TRBV7-8 and TRBJ2-5; perhaps TRBD2 as D (6 bases). V lost 6 bases to trimming and J lost 4 bases, with 21 bases between them. The length of the CDR3 is 16 residues. Germline lookup yields CDR1 SGHVS and CDR2 FQNEAQ. The CDR3 region is CASRINQGRGRETQYF. CDR3 in DNA: TGTGCCAGCAGAATCAACCAGGGTCGGGGGAGAGAGACCCAGTACTTC. Together with reference TRBV7-8 and TRBJ2-5, the CDR3 gives the full variable domain: GAGVSQSPRYKVAKRGQDVALRCDPISGHVSLFWYQQALGQGPEFLTYFQNEAQLDKSGLPSDRFFAERPEGSVSTLKIQRTQQEDSAVYLCASRINQGRGRETQYFGPGTRLLVL.

The V gene is TRBV30, the J gene TRBJ2-7; 7 bases are shared with TRBD1. The V gene's germline CDR1 is GTSNPN and CDR2 SVGIG (reference sequence). V shed 4 bases, J shed 2 bases, and the junction held 11 bases outside the gene matches. The CDR3 has 15 amino acids. CDR3 sequence reads: CAWTKTGNRAYEQYF. CDR3 nucleotides: TGTGCCTGGACCAAGACAGGGAACAGGGCCTACGAGCAGTACTTC.

The V and J genes are TRBV9 and TRBJ2-2; D might be TRBD2 (6 bases). Germline loops: CDR1 SGDLS, CDR2 YYNGEE. CDR3 length: 17 amino acids. Trimming left V 0 bases short and J 6 bases short, with 18 bases between. The CDR3 sequence is CASSVGISGIQAGELFF. CDR3 bases: TGTGCCAGCAGCGTAGGCATTAGCGGAATCCAGGCCGGGGAGCTGTTTTTT.

The CDR3 bases are TGCAGCGTCGTAAGCCGGGACAGCCAAGAGACCCAGTACTTC. This codes for CSVVSRDSQETQYF. This chain links TRBV29-1 with TRBJ2-5, with 7 bases matching TRBD1. V trimming: 6 bases; J trimming: 1 base; junction bases outside the gene matches: 8. The CDR3 is 14 residues long. CDR1 and CDR2 from the germline V gene are SQVTM and ANQGSEA.

The table lists this clone with a few counts. Here the CDR3 reads CASSPPSQGAAGELFF. The CDR3 DNA reads TGTGCCAGCTCACCACCGAGTCAGGGGGCGGCCGGGGAGCTGTTTTTT. This chain uses TRBV18 with TRBJ2-2, with 8 bases that match TRBD1. Trimming at V came to 0 bases and at J to 6 bases, leaving 6 bases not matched to a gene. From germline, CDR1 is KGHSH and CDR2 LQKENI. This CDR3 region has 16 residues.

This chain links TRBV7-9 with TRBJ2-1; 15 bases fit TRBD2. CDR1 and CDR2 (germline): SEHNR, FQNEAQ (reference sequence). The CDR3 covers 19 residues. Losses at the gene ends were 0 bases for V and 5 bases for J; bases not matched to a gene: 8. The DNA of the CDR3 is TGTGCCAGCAGCTTAGCTGGGACTAGCGGGGGGCCTTTACACAATGAGCAGTTCTTC. This codes for CASSLAGTSGGPLHNEQFF.

This clone appeared a single time. CDR3 amino acids: CASSLQAGSTDTQYF. CDR3 nucleotide sequence: TGCGCCAGCAGCTTGCAAGCGGGTAGCACAGATACGCAGTATTTT. This chain uses TRBV5-1 with TRBJ2-3; tentatively, D is TRBD2 (6 bases). Trimming took 1 base from V and 0 from J, leaving 9 bases between them. Germline CDR1 SGHRS, CDR2 YFSETQ. The CDR3 sequence is 15 residues long.

The chain couples TRBV19 to TRBJ1-3, with a weak D call TRBD1 (5 bases). Deletions cut 7 bases from V and 8 bases from J, with 21 bases between. Germline CDR1 LNHDA, CDR2 SQIVND (reference sequence). The CDR3 is 15 amino acids. The CDR3 nucleotides read TGTGCCAGTATCGCTCGGGGGGGATCGTCGGACACCATATATTTT. It encodes CASIARGGSSDTIYF.

The rearrangement uses TRBV5-6 and TRBJ2-5; D is ambiguous. The germline V and J ends were trimmed by 4 bases and 3 bases, with 7 bases remaining between them. CDR3 length: 12 amino acids. CDR1 and CDR2 (germline): SGHDT, YYEEEE. CDR3 DNA: TGTGCCAGCAGCCCCGAGGAAGAGACCCAGTACTTC. Translation: CASSPEEETQYF.

The V gene is TRBV30, the J gene TRBJ2-2; 9 bases align to TRBD1. The CDR3 is 13 residues long. V was clipped by 6 bases and J by 4 bases; unmatched bases: 3. The V gene's germline CDR1 is GTSNPN and CDR2 SVGIG (reference sequence). The CDR3 DNA follows: TGTGCCTGCGGACAGGGGAGCACCGGGGAGCTGTTTTTT. It translates to CACGQGSTGELFF.

The chain carries TRBV6-6 and TRBJ2-1, with D unclear. Looked up from germline, CDR1 is MNHNY and CDR2 is SVGAGI (reference sequence). The CDR3 is made up of 12 amino acids. V lost 2 bases and J lost 8, with 7 bases in between. Here the CDR3 reads CASSYAEDEQFF. In DNA form, the CDR3 reads TGTGCCAGCAGTTACGCCGAGGATGAGCAGTTCTTC.

The chain joins TRBV7-6 to TRBJ2-2; weak D call: TRBD1 (5 bases). V was trimmed by 1 base and J by 2 bases, leaving 11 bases between them. The CDR3 loop spans 16 amino acids. The germline V gene encodes CDR1 SGHVS and CDR2 FNYEAQ. CDR3 loop: CASSLVSGINTGELFF. CDR3 in DNA: TGTGCCAGCAGCTTAGTATCAGGGATCAACACCGGGGAGCTGTTTTTT.

The J gene is TRBJ1-5, the V gene TRBV19, with D possibly being TRBD1 (6 bases). Germline lookup yields CDR1 LNHDA and CDR2 SQIVND (reference sequence). This CDR3 region has 15 residues. The V gene lost 9 bases and the J gene lost 1 base, with 16 bases spanning the gap. CDR3: CASQVSRGSNQPQHF. The CDR3 nucleotides are TGTGCCAGCCAAGTATCTAGGGGGAGCAATCAGCCCCAGCATTTT. Using reference TRBV19 and TRBJ1-5 for the parts outside the CDR3, the full variable domain is DGGITQSPKYLFRKEGQNVTLSCEQNLNHDAMYWYRQDPGQGLRLIYYSQIVNDFQKGDIAEGYSVSREKKESFPLTVTSAQKNPTAFYLCASQVSRGSNQPQHFGDGTRLSIL.

The chain is built from TRBV4-2 and TRBJ2-2; 12 positions match TRBD2. The CDR3 consists of 16 residues. Germline CDR1 reads LGHNA; CDR2 reads YNFKEQ. Trimming removed 7 bases from V and 1 base from J; junction bases left unmatched: 4. CDR3 nucleotides: TGTGCCAGCAAGACTAGCGGGGGACTGAACACCGGGGAGCTGTTTTTT. Protein sequence: CASKTSGGLNTGELFF.

The chain has TRBV11-3 and TRBJ1-1; 8 bases are a match to TRBD1. This CDR3 has 14 residues. Germline values: CDR1 SGHNT, CDR2 YENEEA. Trimming at V came to 5 bases and at J to 5 bases, leaving 7 bases not matched to a gene. CDR3: CASSPGQGRTEAFF. DNA of the CDR3: TGTGCCAGCAGCCCCGGACAGGGCAGGACTGAAGCTTTCTTT.

The gene calls are TRBV6-5 and TRBJ2-1; TRBD1 aligns across 10 bases. Germline CDR1 MNHEY, CDR2 SVGAGI. This CDR3 comprises 15 residues. V dropped 5 bases and J dropped 7; count of bases not matched to a gene: 8. DNA of the CDR3: TGTGCCAGCAGTCCGACCGGGACAGGGGTTAATGAGCAGTTCTTC. It specifies CASSPTGTGVNEQFF.

The chain uses TRBV6-6 and TRBJ1-5, with 7 bases identical to TRBD1. The CDR3 contains 13 residues. CDR1 and CDR2 from the germline V gene are MNHNY and SVGAGI (reference sequence). Trimming cost V 6 bases and J 5 bases; bases outside gene matches: 4. CDR3 sequence (DNA): TGTGCCAGCAGCGGACAGGTCTATCAGCCCCAGCATTTT. It codes for CASSGQVYQPQHF.

The chain links TRBV27 to TRBJ2-5; 7 bases line up with TRBD2. The germline gives CDR1 MNHEY, CDR2 SMNVEV (reference sequence). J was trimmed by 5 bases and V by 5 bases; bases with no gene match: 5. The CDR3 consists of 13 residues. CDR3: CASSTSVGETQYF. CDR3 nucleotide sequence: TGTGCCAGCAGTACTAGCGTTGGGGAGACCCAGTACTTC.

The chain has TRBV5-1 and TRBJ2-3; 11 positions agree with TRBD2. Germline V CDR1 and CDR2: SGHRS, YFSETQ. The CDR3 is 18 residues long. The V and J ends lost 1 base and 4 bases, in that order; junction bases with no gene match: 11. The CDR3 bases are TGCGCCAGCAGCTTGTGGACTAGCGGGCGGATAGCATCAGATACGCAGTATTTT. Its translation: CASSLWTSGRIASDTQYF. The variable domain in full, with the rest retrieved from reference TRBV5-1 and TRBJ2-3, is KAGVTQTPRYLIKTRGQQVTLSCSPISGHRSVSWYQQTPGQGLQFLFEYFSETQRNKGNFPGRFSGRQFSNSRSEMNVSTLELGDSALYLCASSLWTSGRIASDTQYFGPGTRLTVL.

V and J are TRBV11-2 and TRBJ1-2; 7 positions agree with TRBD1. This CDR3 comprises 14 residues. Losses at the gene ends were 4 bases for V and 5 bases for J; bases not matched to a gene: 7. Germline V gene data show CDR1 as SGHAT and CDR2 as FQNNGV. The DNA for the CDR3 is TGTGCCAGCAGCTCGACAGGGAATTTGTATGGCTACACCTTC. Amino acids: CASSSTGNLYGYTF.

V usage is TRBV4-1 and J usage is TRBJ1-3; D not resolved. Germline V gene data show CDR1 as MGHRA and CDR2 as YSYEKL. The CDR3 runs 16 residues. Trimming took off 0 bases at V and 3 bases at J, with 12 bases between the two ends. The CDR3, as DNA: TGCGCCAGCAGCCAAGAGTTACGGACTGTTGGAAACACCATATATTTT. Residues: CASSQELRTVGNTIYF.

The chain carries TRBV19 and TRBJ2-5, with D uncertain. Trimming left V 3 bases short and J 4 bases short, with 6 bases between. The CDR3 consists of 12 residues. The germline V gene has CDR1 LNHDA and CDR2 SQIVND (reference sequence). The chain's CDR3 is CASSMSLETQYF. CDR3 nucleotides: TGTGCCAGTAGTATGTCTCTAGAGACCCAGTACTTC.